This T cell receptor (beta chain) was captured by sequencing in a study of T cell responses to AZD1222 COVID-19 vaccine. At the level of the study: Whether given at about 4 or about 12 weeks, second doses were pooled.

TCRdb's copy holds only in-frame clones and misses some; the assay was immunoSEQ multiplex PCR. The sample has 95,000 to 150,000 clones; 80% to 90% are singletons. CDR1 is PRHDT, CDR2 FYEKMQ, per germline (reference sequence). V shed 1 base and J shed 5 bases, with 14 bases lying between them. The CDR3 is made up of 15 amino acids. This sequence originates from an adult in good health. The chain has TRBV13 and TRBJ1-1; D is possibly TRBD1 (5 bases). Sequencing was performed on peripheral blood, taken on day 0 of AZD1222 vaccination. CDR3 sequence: CASSLEGRGVTEAFF. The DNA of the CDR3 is TGTGCCAGCAGCTTAGAAGGTCGGGGGGTGACTGAAGCTTTCTTT.